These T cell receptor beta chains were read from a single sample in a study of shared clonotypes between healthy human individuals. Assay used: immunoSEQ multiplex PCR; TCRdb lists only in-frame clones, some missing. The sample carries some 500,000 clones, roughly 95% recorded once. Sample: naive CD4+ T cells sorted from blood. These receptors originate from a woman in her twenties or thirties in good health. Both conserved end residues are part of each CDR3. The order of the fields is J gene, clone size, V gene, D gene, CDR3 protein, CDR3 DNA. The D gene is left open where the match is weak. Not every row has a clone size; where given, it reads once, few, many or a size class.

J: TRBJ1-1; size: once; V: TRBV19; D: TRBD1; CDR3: CASSNTPGGEAFF; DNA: TGTGCCAGTAGCAACACCCCAGGGGGAGAAGCTTTCTTT
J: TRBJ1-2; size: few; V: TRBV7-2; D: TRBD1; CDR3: CASSRQGPVGYTF; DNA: TGTGCCAGCAGCCGACAGGGGCCTGTTGGCTACACCTTC
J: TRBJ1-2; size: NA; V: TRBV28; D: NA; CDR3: CASSLSGSVIYGYTF; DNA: TGTGCCAGCAGTTTATCAGGTTCCGTCATCTATGGCTACACCTTC
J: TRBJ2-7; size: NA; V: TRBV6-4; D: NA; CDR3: CASSDTVSRTYEQYF; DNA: TGTGCCAGCAGTGACACGGTTTCCAGGACCTACGAGCAGTACTTC
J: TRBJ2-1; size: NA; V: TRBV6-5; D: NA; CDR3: CASRYLGSGNEQFF; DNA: TGTGCCAGCAGGTACTTAGGGAGCGGCAATGAGCAGTTCTTC
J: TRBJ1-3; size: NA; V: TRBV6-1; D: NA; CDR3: CASNQVRGSGNTIYF; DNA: TGTGCCAGCAACCAGGTCCGGGGTAGTGGAAACACCATATATTTT
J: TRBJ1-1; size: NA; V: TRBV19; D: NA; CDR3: CASSRFPEAFF; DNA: TGTGCCAGTAGTAGGTTCCCTGAAGCTTTCTTT
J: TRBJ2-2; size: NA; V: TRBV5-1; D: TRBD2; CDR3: CASSLTGGSSTGELFF; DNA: TGCGCCAGCAGCTTGACGGGCGGGAGTTCTACCGGGGAGCTGTTTTTT
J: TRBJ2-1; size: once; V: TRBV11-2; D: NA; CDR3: CASTGTTKQFF; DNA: TGTGCCAGCACCGGCACCACGAAGCAGTTCTTC
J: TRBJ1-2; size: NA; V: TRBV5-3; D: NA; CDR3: CAETTLGGYTF; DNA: TGTGCCGAGACCACACTCGGGGGCTACACCTTC
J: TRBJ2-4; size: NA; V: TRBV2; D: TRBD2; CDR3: CASIGLVFDIQYF; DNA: TGTGCCAGCATCGGACTAGTCTTCGACATTCAGTACTTC
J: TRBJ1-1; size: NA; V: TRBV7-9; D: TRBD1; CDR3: CASRPRPGGRENTEAFF; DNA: TGTGCCAGCAGACCTCGCCCAGGGGGGCGGGAGAACACTGAAGCTTTCTTT